Following are 17 T cell receptor beta chains from one sample sequenced in a study of OX40 agonist ivuxolimab in advanced cancers. Assay used: immunoSEQ multiplex PCR; TCRdb lists only in-frame clones, some missing. Of fewer than 65,000 clones in the sample, roughly 86% were seen once. The specimen comprised CD4+ or CD8+ T cells sorted from blood, sampled in a trial of the OX40 agonist ivuxolimab. Receptors originate from an adult with an advanced solid tumor such as melanoma, head and neck, liver or kidney cancer.

The J gene is TRBJ1-5, the V gene TRBV7-2; possibly TRBD1 for D (5 bases). Germline CDR1 reads SGHTA; CDR2 reads FQGNSA. Trimming shortened V by 5 bases and J by 2 bases, and 13 bases separated the two germline ends. The CDR3 has 15 residues. Written as DNA, the CDR3 is TGTGCCAGCAGCAAGCAGGGTGACGGCAATCAGCCCCAGCATTTT. As protein: CASSKQGDGNQPQHF.

This clone is a singleton in its sample. In DNA form, the CDR3 reads TGTGCCAGCAGCTTCGGACAGAGAGACGACGAGCAGTACTTC. Its translation: CASSFGQRDDEQYF. This chain uses TRBV11-3 with TRBJ2-7; perhaps TRBD1 as D (6 bases). V lost 3 bases and J lost 5, with 14 bases in between. The CDR3 sequence is 14 residues long. Looked up from germline, CDR1 is SGHNT and CDR2 is YENEEA.

This chain joins TRBV9 and TRBJ1-2; D ambiguous. CDR3 length: 13 amino acids. Germline CDR1 is SGDLS and CDR2 is YYNGEE. Trimming removed 0 bases at V and 5 bases at J, with 8 bases between. The CDR3 sequence: CASSVEVGYGYTF. In nucleotides, the CDR3 is TGTGCCAGCAGCGTAGAAGTTGGGTATGGCTACACCTTC.

V usage is TRBV5-1 and J usage is TRBJ2-1, with unresolved D. The CDR3 is 13 residues long. CDR1 SGHRS and CDR2 YFSETQ come from the germline V gene. Deletions cut 1 base from V and 5 bases from J, with 7 bases between. The chain's CDR3 is CASSLLADNEQFF. The CDR3 DNA follows: TGCGCCAGCAGCTTGTTGGCCGACAATGAGCAGTTCTTC.

CDR3 sequence: CASSESAGGLFEQYF. CDR3 bases: TGCGCCAGCAGTGAGTCGGCGGGAGGGCTCTTCGAGCAGTACTTC. V and J are TRBV10-2 and TRBJ2-7, with 9 bases fitting TRBD2. Germline CDR1 and CDR2: WSHSY and SAAADI. J was trimmed by 6 bases and V by 0 bases; bases with no gene match: 6. The CDR3 extends over 15 amino acids.

The chain has TRBV18 and TRBJ1-1; D call uncertain. Germline V gives CDR1 KGHSH, CDR2 LQKENI. CDR3 size: 13 residues. Trimming left V 4 bases short and J 1 base short, with 7 bases between. Here the CDR3 reads CASSLARNTEAFF. CDR3 nucleotides: TGTGCCAGCTCACTAGCCAGGAACACTGAAGCTTTCTTT.

CDR3 DNA: TGTGCCAGCAGTTACAGGTCTCCTAGCTCCTACAATGAGCAGTTCTTC. Translating gives CASSYRSPSSYNEQFF. This chain joins TRBV6-6 and TRBJ2-1, with no clear D. Per germline, CDR1 MNHNY and CDR2 SVGAGI (reference sequence). V was clipped by 2 bases and J by 0 bases, with 11 bases between them. This CDR3 contains 16 residues.

The chain carries TRBV25-1 and TRBJ2-2; D is ambiguous. Per the germline V gene, CDR1 is MGHDK and CDR2 is SYGVNS. The CDR3 extends over 17 amino acids. V was trimmed by 1 base and J by 2 bases, leaving 14 bases between them. CDR3 amino acids: CASSESGKESNTGELFF. The CDR3 DNA is TGTGCCAGCAGTGAATCTGGAAAAGAGAGTAACACCGGGGAGCTGTTTTTT.

The chain is built from TRBV5-4 and TRBJ2-3; 10 nucleotides agree with TRBD2. This CDR3 is 17 amino acids long. J lost 3 bases, V lost 0 bases, and 7 bases had no gene match. The germline gives CDR1 SGHNT, CDR2 YYREEE (reference sequence). The CDR3 loop reads CASSLDPLAGATDTQYF. The CDR3 bases are TGTGCCAGCAGCTTGGATCCCCTAGCGGGAGCAACAGATACGCAGTATTTT.

The chain couples TRBV7-6 to TRBJ2-5, with D unresolved. The CDR3 is made up of 13 amino acids. Germline CDR1 is SGHVS and CDR2 is FNYEAQ. Deletions cut 3 bases from V and 3 bases from J, with 8 bases between. The CDR3 reads CASSLGNEETQYF. For the CDR3, the DNA is TGTGCCAGCAGCTTGGGGAATGAAGAGACCCAGTACTTC.

This chain connects TRBV10-3 to TRBJ1-4; a possible D gene is TRBD1 (5 bases). Trimming left V 5 bases short and J 7 bases short, with 20 bases between. This CDR3 region has 16 residues. CDR1 is ENHRY, CDR2 SYGVKD, per germline. CDR3 DNA sequence: TGTGCCATCAGTTCTAGTAGGGGCGACAGAGGTGAAAAACTGTTTTTT. Protein: CAISSSRGDRGEKLFF.

This clone was recorded once. The gene calls are TRBV10-3 and TRBJ2-3; weak D call: TRBD1 (6 bases). Germline V gene sequence: CDR1 ENHRY, CDR2 SYGVKD. V was trimmed by 4 bases and J by 3 bases, leaving 23 bases between them. The CDR3 loop spans 18 amino acids. As DNA, the CDR3 is TGTGCCATCAGTGGGTCGGTTTCTGGGGGCGCTTGGACAGATACGCAGTATTTT. This encodes CAISGSVSGGAWTDTQYF.

This rearrangement joins TRBV5-1 to TRBJ1-5; 7 bases are a match to TRBD1. This CDR3 region has 19 residues. The germline CDR1 and CDR2 sequences are SGHRS and YFSETQ. V was clipped by 3 bases and J by 0 bases; unmatched bases: 15. The CDR3 nucleotides read TGCGCCAGCAGCTCAGACCCCCTACAGGGGTTTCCTAGCAATCAGCCCCAGCATTTT. Its translation: CASSSDPLQGFPSNQPQHF.

The chain links TRBV28 to TRBJ2-3; 13 bases are shared with TRBD2. The CDR3 is 19 amino acids. Germline-derived CDR1 and CDR2 are MDHEN and SYDVKM. V was clipped by 6 bases and J by 7 bases; unmatched bases: 19. The DNA for the CDR3 is TGTGCCAGCAGGAGGGACGCTGGGGCCGGGACTAGCGGGATAAATACGCAGTATTTT. This translates into CASRRDAGAGTSGINTQYF. The entire variable domain, with the rest obtained from reference TRBV28 and TRBJ2-3, is as follows: DVKVTQSSRYLVKRTGEKVFLECVQDMDHENMFWYRQDPGLGLRLIYFSYDVKMKEKGDIPEGYSVSREKKERFSLILESASTNQTSMYLCASRRDAGAGTSGINTQYFGPGTRLTVL.

This sequence joins TRBV30 and TRBJ2-1, with a tentative D call TRBD2 (9 bases). Germline CDR1 GTSNPN, CDR2 SVGIG (reference sequence). This CDR3 contains 17 residues. Trimming took off 1 base at V and 5 bases at J, with 21 bases between the two ends. As DNA, the CDR3 is TGTGCCTGGAGTGATCAGGGGGCGGGAGGGCCCCACAATGAGCAGTTCTTC. Its translation is CAWSDQGAGGPHNEQFF.

The chain recombines TRBV6-5 with TRBJ2-7, with D unresolved. Germline loops: CDR1 MNHEY, CDR2 SVGAGI. Trimming took off 2 bases at V and 6 bases at J, with 14 bases between the two ends. This CDR3 contains 14 residues. Here the CDR3 DNA reads TGTGCCAGCAGTTACCCGGGCCCTGGGTTCGAGCAGTACTTC. Translated: CASSYPGPGFEQYF.

This chain uses TRBV7-2 with TRBJ2-7, with TRBD1 matching over 7 bases. This CDR3 has 14 amino acids. The V gene end was trimmed by 4 bases and the J gene end by 4 bases; junction bases not matched to a gene: 7. Germline CDR1 and CDR2: SGHTA and FQGNSA. The CDR3 DNA is TGTGCCAGCAGCTCAAGGACAGGACCTTACGAGCAGTACTTC. It yields the protein CASSSRTGPYEQYF. Full variable domain (remainder filled in from reference TRBV7-2 and TRBJ2-7): GAGVSQSPSNKVTEKGKDVELRCDPISGHTALYWYRQSLGQGLEFLIYFQGNSAPDKSGLPSDRFSAERTGGSVSTLTIQRTQQEDSAVYLCASSSRTGPYEQYFGPGTRLTVT.